Sequencing of this TCR beta chain was carried out in a study of blood T cells in healthy people across ages. PCR was performed a second time for roughly 7 to 12 cycles using a sample-barcoded 5' primer and a J-beta primer mix. Every molecule of cDNA carried a tag from a template-switch adaptor with 12 random nucleotides. TCRdb re-called the 5' RACE reads with MiXCR, one entry per CDR3 protein. The profile covers 750,000 to 950,000 distinct CDR3 sequences, with 20% to 30% appearing a single time and 2.5% to 3.5% taken by the ten largest. V lost 4 bases and J lost 2, with 11 bases in between. The CDR3 runs 14 residues. Germline CDR1 reads SGHRS; CDR2 reads YFSETQ. These same records also appear under a second study, on T cells of mothers and their children. That paper states: Overlap measured in related mother-child pairs was slightly, non-significantly higher than in unrelated pairs.

The specimen sequenced was blood. The receptor was derived from a boy younger than 18 in good health. The chain recombines TRBV5-1 with TRBJ2-3, with D possibly matching TRBD2 (6 bases). The CDR3 loop reads CASSGGGLTDTQYF. Here the CDR3 DNA reads TGCGCCAGCAGCGGTGGGGGACTCACAGATACGCAGTATTTT.